The entry below describes one T cell receptor beta chain. Its antigen is still unknown. The table came from immunoSEQ multiplex PCR; TCRdb's copy has only in-frame clones and leaves some out. The sample contains 100,000 to 120,000 clones, 93% of which appear only once. This specimen comes from a study of graft-versus-host responses after intestinal transplantation. Study information: After anti-thymocyte globulin induction, recipients took tacrolimus and steroids for around three years.

The CDR3 totals 13 residues. CDR1 is MDHEN and CDR2 is SYDVKM in the germline V gene. V was pared by 3 bases and J by 4 bases, with 9 bases between. General observations from the study: With peak circulating GvH clone levels came an association with early post-transplant HvG declines. Graft-versus-host to host-versus-graft clonal ratios in allografts were high in patients with graft-donor T cell macrochimerism. GvH clones were identified in recipient marrow, with some first appearing in ileum or blood.

This TCR came from a human donor who received an intestinal transplant. The sample consisted of unstimulated CD8+ T cells sorted from spleen or lymph node cells, taken before intestinal transplant. The V call is TRBV28, the J call TRBJ2-5, with D perhaps TRBD1 (5 bases). Here the CDR3 reads CASSFLGRETQYF. The CDR3 DNA sequence: TGTGCCAGCAGTTTTCTGGGGCGAGAGACCCAGTACTTC.